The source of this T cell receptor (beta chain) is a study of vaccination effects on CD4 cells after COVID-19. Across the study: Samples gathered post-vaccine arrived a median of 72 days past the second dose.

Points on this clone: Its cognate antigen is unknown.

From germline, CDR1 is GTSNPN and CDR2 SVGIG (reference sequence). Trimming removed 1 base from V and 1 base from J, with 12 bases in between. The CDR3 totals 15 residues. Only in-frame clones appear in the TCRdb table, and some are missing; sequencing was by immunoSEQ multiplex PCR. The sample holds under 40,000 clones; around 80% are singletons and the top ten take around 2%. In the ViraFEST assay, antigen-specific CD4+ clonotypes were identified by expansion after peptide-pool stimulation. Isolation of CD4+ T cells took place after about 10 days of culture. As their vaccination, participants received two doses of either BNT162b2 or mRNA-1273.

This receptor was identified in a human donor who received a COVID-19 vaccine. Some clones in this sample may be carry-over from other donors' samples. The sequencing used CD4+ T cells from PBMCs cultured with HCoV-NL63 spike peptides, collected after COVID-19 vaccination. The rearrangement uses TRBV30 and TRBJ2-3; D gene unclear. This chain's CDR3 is CAWSERVTGTDTQYF. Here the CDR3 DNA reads TGTGCCTGGAGTGAAAGGGTAACGGGCACAGATACGCAGTATTTT.